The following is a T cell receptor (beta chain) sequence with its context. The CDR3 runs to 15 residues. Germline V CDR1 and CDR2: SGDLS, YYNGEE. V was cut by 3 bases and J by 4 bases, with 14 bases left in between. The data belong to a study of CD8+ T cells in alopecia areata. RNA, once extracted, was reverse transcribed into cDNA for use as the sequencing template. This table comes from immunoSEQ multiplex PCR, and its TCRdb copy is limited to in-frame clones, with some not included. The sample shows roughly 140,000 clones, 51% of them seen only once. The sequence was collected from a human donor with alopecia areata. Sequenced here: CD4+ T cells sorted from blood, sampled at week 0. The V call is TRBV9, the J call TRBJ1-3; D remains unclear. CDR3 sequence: CASSEYAVEGNTIYF. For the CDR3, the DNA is TGTGCCAGCAGCGAATACGCAGTCGAAGGAAACACCATATATTTT.